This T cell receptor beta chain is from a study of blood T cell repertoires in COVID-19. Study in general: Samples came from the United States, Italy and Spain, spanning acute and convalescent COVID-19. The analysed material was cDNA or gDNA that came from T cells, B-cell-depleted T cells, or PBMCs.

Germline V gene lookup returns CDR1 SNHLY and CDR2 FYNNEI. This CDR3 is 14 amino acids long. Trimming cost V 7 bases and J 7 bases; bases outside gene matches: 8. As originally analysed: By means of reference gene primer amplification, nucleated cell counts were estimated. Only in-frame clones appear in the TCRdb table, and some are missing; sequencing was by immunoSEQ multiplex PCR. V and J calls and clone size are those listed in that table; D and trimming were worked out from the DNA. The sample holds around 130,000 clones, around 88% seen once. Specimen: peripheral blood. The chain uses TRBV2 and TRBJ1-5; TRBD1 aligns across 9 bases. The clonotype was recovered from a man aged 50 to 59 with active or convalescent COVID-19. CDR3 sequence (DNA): TGTGCCAGCAAAGGGACAGGGTTCGAGCAGCCCCAGCATTTT. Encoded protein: CASKGTGFEQPQHF.